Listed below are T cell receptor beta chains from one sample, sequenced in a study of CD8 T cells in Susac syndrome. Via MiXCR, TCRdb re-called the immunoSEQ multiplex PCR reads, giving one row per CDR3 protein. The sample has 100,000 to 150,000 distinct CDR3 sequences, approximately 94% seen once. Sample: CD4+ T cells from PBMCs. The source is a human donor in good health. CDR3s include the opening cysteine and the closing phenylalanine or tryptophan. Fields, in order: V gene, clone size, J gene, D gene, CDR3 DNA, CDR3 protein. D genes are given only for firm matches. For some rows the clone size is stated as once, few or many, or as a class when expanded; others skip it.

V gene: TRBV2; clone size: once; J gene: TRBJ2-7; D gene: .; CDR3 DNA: TGTGCCAGCAGTGAAGGAGTCGCGGGTGGAGAGCAGTACTTC; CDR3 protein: CASSEGVAGGEQYF
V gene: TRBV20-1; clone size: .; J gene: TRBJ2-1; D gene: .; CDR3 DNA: TGCAGTGCTAGTTGGCGGGGTTCCTACAATGAGCAGTTCTTC; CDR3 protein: CSASWRGSYNEQFF
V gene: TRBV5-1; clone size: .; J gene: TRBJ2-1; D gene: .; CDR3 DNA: TGCGCCAGCAGTAGCGAGGGAAGCTCCTACAATGAGCAGTTCTTC; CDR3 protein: CASSSEGSSYNEQFF
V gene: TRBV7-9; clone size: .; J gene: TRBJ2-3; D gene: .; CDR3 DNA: TGTGCCAGCAGCTTAGCGTTTCAGCTAGGAGGTCGAGATACGCAGTATTTT; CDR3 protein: CASSLAFQLGGRDTQYF
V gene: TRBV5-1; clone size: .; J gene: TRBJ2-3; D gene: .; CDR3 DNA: TGCGCCAGCAGCACCTCGACACCCGATACGCAGTATTTT; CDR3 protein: CASSTSTPDTQYF
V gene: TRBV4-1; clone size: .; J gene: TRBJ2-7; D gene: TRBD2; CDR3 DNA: TGCGCCAGCAGCCAAGATCTGGCACTAGCGGCATCCTACGAGCAGTACTTC; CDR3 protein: CASSQDLALAASYEQYF
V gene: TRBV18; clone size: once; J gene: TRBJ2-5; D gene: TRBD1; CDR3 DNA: TGTGCCAGCTCACCAAGGGACAGAGAGACCCAGTACTTC; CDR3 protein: CASSPRDRETQYF
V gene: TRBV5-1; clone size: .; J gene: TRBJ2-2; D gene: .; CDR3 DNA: TGCGCCAGCAGCTCAAGCCTTGGGACCGGGGAGCTGTTTTTT; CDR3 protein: CASSSSLGTGELFF
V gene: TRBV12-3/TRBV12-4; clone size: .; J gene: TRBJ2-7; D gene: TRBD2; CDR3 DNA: TGTGCCAGCAGCTCCTGGACTAGCGGGAGTATTAGCGAGCAGTACTTC; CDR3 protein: CASSSWTSGSISEQYF
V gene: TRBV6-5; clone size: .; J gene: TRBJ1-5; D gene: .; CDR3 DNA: TGTGCCAGCAGTGCCACGGGACCGCCGTCGCCCCAGCATTTT; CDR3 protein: CASSATGPPSPQHF
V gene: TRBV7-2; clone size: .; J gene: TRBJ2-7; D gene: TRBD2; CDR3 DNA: TGTGCCAGCAGCTCAAGACTAGCGGGGTACGACGAGCAGTACTTC; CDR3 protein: CASSSRLAGYDEQYF
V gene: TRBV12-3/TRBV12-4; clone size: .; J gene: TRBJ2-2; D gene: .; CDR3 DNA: TGTGCCAGCAGTTTACTGGGAGTTGACACCGGGGAGCTGTTTTTT; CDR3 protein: CASSLLGVDTGELFF
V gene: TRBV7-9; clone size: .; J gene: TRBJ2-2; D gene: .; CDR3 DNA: TGTGCCAGCAGCTTAGAACTTTACACCGGGGAGCTGTTTTTT; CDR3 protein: CASSLELYTGELFF
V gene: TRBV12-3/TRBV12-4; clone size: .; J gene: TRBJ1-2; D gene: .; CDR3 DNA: TGTGCCAGCAGCCCCCAGGACAGAACTAACTATGGCTACACCTTC; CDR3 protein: CASSPQDRTNYGYTF
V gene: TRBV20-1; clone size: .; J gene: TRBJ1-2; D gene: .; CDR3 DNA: TGCAGTGCTACTTCCCGGACATATGGCTACACCTTC; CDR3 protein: CSATSRTYGYTF
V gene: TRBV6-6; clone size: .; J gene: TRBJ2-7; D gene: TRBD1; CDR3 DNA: TGTGCCAGCAGTTTCCCGGGACAGGGGCTCTACGAGCAGTACTTC; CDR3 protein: CASSFPGQGLYEQYF
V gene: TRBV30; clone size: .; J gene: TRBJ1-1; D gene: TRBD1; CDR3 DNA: TGTGCCTGGAACAGCAGGGGGACCACTGAAGCTTTCTTT; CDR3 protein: CAWNSRGTTEAFF
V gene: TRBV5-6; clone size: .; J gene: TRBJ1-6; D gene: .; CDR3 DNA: TGTGCCAGCAGATTAATGGGGGCTTCCTCGCCCCTCCACTTT; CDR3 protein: CASRLMGASSPLHF
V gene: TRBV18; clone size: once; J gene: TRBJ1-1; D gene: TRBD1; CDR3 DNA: TGTGCCAGCTCATATGGGACAGCGAACACTGAAGCTTTCTTT; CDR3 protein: CASSYGTANTEAFF
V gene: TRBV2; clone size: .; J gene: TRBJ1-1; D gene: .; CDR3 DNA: TGTGCCAGCGAGGGGGTTACCACTGAAGCTTTCTTT; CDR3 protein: CASEGVTTEAFF
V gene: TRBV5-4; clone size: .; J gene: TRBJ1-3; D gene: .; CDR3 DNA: TGTGCCAGCAGCCTCGACTTCTCTGGAAACACCATATATTTT; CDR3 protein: CASSLDFSGNTIYF
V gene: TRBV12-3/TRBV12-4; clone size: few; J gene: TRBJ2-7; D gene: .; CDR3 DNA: TGTGCCAGCAGTTTAGCCACCGGGTACGAGCAGTACTTC; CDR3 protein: CASSLATGYEQYF